One and the same sample provided the 4 T cell receptor beta chains below, sequenced in a study of regulatory T cells in long-lasting Graves disease. This sample's time point: newly diagnosed GD, antithyroid drugs for less than 3 months. PBMCs provided the RNA from which the TCR library was made. Assembly of TCR beta libraries relied on iRepertoire HTBI primers together with Arm-PCR of CDR3 regions. TCRdb itself ran the multiplex PCR reads through MiXCR, one entry per CDR3 protein. The sample has around 450,000 distinct CDR3 sequences; 15% are singletons. These data were likewise used in another study, on T cells in Graves' hyperthyroidism and ophthalmopathy.

Specimen: peripheral blood mononuclear cells (PBMCs), collected at new diagnosis, from a patient treated with antithyroid drugs. The receptors were gathered from a woman in her twenties or thirties with Graves disease.

CDR3 bases: TGTGGGGTCCATCCAGGGGGGGGTTCTCAGCCCCAGCATTTT. Its translation is CGVHPGGGSQPQHF. This rearrangement joins TRBV6-1 to TRBJ1-5; 7 bases match TRBD1. This CDR3 has 14 amino acids. The germline V gene encodes CDR1 MNHNS and CDR2 SASEGT.

This clonotype has ten or more counts. The rearrangement links TRBV6-4 to TRBJ2-7, with 15 positions matching TRBD2. The CDR3 runs 13 residues. The junction had 1 base not matched to a gene; V was cut back by 6 bases and J by 7 bases. Per germline, CDR1 MRHNA and CDR2 SNTAGT. CDR3 in DNA: TGTGCCAGCAGCGGACTAGCGGGAGGGGAGCAGTACTTC. Encoded protein: CASSGLAGGEQYF.

Points on this clonotype: The CDR3 end shows no conserved phenylalanine or tryptophan, and so a read error is likely. The V gene is TRBV12-3 or TRBV12-4, the J gene TRBJ1-1, with D maybe TRBD1 (5 bases). CDR3 length: 14 amino acids. Trimming took 5 bases from V and 0 from J, leaving 10 bases between them. This CDR3 reads CASSPGTVNTEAFL. Written as DNA, the CDR3 is TGTGCCAGCAGTCCCGGGACGGTGAACACTGAAGCTTTCCTT.

This chain links TRBV20-1 with TRBJ1-5, with 9 positions matching TRBD1. The germline V gene encodes CDR1 DFQATT and CDR2 SNEGSKA (reference sequence). With V trimmed by 6 bases and J by 7 bases, 10 bases remained unmatched. The CDR3 has 14 amino acids. CDR3 DNA: TGCAGTGCCAGCGGACAGGGGATTTTCCAGCCCCAGCATTTT. Translation: CSASGQGIFQPQHF.